This TCR beta chain originates from a study of identical twins. MiXCR was run by TCRdb on the 5' RACE reads, yielding one entry per CDR3 protein. This repertoire shows approximately 670,000 distinct CDR3 sequences, roughly 6.2% found once; its top ten account for 1.5% to 2%. Only healthy Caucasians were included as donors. General observations from the study: Insertion counts were lower in abundant cord blood beta clonotypes, a trend that memory repertoires did not show. Rather than following the same donors, the conclusions depended on cross-sectional statistical analysis.

CDR3 length: 15 amino acids. Looked up from germline, CDR1 is KGHDR and CDR2 is SFDVKD. The V end was cut by 3 bases, the J end by 2 bases, with 10 bases between. Remarks on this clonotype: Its target is not known.

Sequencing used naive T cells sorted from blood. The TCR comes from a man aged 18 to 30 in good health. V usage is TRBV24-1 and J usage is TRBJ1-5; D is unresolved. The CDR3 spells CATSDKRGGNQPQHF. CDR3 DNA: TGTGCCACCAGTGATAAACGAGGTGGCAATCAGCCCCAGCATTTT.